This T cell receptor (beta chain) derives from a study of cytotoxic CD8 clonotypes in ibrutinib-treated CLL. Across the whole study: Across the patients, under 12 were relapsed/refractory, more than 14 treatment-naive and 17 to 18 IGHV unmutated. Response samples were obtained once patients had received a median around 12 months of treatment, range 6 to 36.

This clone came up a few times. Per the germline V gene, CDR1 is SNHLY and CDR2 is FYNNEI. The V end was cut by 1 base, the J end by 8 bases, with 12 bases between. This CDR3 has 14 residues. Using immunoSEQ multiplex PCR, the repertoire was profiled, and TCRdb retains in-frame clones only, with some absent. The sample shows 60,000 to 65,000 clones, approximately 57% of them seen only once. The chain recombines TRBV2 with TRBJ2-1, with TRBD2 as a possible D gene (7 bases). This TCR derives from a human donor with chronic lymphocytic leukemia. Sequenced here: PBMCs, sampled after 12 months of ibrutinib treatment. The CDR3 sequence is CASSEGRGRDEQFF. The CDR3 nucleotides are TGTGCCAGCAGTGAAGGGCGGGGGCGAGATGAGCAGTTCTTC.